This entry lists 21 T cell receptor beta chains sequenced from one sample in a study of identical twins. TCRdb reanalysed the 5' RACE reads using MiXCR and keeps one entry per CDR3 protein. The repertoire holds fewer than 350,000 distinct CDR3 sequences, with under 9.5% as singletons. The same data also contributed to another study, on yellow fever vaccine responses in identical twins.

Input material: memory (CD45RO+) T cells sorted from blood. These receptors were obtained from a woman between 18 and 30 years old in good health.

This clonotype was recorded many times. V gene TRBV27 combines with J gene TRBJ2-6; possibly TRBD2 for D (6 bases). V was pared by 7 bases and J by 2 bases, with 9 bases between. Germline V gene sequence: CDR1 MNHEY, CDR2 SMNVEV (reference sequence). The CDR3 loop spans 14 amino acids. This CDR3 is CASKEGAGANVLTF. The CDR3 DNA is TGTGCCAGCAAGGAGGGAGCTGGGGCCAACGTCCTGACTTTC.

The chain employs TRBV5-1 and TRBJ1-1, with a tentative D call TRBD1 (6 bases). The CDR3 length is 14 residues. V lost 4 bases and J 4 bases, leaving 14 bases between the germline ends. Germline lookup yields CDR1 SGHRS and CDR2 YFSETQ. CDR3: CASSPIQGATEAFF. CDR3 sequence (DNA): TGCGCCAGCAGCCCGATACAGGGTGCCACTGAAGCTTTCTTT. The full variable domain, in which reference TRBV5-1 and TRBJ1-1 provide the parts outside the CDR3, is KAGVTQTPRYLIKTRGQQVTLSCSPISGHRSVSWYQQTPGQGLQFLFEYFSETQRNKGNFPGRFSGRQFSNSRSEMNVSTLELGDSALYLCASSPIQGATEAFFGQGTRLTVV.

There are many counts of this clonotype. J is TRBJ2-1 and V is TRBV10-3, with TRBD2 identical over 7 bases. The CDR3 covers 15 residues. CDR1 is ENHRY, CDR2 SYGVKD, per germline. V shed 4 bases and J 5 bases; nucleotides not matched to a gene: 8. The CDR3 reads CAISGRESGNNEQFF. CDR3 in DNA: TGTGCCATCAGTGGGCGGGAGTCCGGTAACAATGAGCAGTTCTTC.

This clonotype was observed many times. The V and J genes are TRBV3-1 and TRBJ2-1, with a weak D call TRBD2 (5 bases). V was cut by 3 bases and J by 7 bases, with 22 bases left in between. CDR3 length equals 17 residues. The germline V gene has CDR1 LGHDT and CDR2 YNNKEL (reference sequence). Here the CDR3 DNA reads TGTGCCAGCAGCCACCAACGGGGTTTGAGAGGTGGGAATGAGCAGTTCTTC. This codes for CASSHQRGLRGGNEQFF.

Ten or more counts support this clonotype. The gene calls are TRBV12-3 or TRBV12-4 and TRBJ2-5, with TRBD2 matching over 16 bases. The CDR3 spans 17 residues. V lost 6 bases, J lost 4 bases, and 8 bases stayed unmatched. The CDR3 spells CASSPGTSGRERETQYF. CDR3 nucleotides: TGTGCCAGCAGCCCCGGGACTAGCGGGAGGGAGCGAGAGACCCAGTACTTC.

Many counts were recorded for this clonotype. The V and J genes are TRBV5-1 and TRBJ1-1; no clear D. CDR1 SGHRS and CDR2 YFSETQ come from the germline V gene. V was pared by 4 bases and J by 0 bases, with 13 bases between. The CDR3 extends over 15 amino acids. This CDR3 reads CASSMDGFMNTEAFF. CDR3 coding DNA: TGCGCCAGCAGCATGGACGGGTTCATGAACACTGAAGCTTTCTTT.

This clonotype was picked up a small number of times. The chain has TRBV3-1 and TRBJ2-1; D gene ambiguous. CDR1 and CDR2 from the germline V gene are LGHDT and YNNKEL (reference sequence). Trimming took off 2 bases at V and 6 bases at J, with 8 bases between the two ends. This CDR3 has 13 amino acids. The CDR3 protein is CASSQIRANEQFF. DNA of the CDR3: TGTGCCAGCAGCCAAATTCGGGCCAATGAGCAGTTCTTC.

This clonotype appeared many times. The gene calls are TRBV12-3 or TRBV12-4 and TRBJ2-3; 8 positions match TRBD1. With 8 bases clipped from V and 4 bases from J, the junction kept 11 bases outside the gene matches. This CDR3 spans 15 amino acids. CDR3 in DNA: TGTGCCAGCCTACACCGGGACAGGAGACCAGATACGCAGTATTTT. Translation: CASLHRDRRPDTQYF.

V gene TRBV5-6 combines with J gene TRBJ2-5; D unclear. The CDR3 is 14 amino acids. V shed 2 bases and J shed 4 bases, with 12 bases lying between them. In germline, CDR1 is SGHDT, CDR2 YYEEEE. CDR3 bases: TGTGCCAGCAGCTTATTGTCGGGCGCAGAGACCCAGTACTTC. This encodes CASSLLSGAETQYF.

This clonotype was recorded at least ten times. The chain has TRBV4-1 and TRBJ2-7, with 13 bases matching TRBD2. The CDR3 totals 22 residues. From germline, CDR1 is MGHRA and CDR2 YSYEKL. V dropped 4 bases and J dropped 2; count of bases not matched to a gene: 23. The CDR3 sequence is CASSLYKPRDRGTSGVAYEQYF. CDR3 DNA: TGCGCCAGCAGCCTGTACAAACCCCGGGACAGGGGGACTAGCGGGGTAGCCTACGAGCAGTACTTC.

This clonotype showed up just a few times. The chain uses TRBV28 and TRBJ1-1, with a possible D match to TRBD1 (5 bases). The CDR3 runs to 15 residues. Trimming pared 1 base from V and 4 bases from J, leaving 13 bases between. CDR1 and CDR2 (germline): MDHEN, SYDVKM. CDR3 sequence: CASSLLPGSVTEAFF. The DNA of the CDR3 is TGTGCCAGCAGTTTATTACCAGGGAGCGTCACTGAAGCTTTCTTT. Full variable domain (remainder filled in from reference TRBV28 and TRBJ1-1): DVKVTQSSRYLVKRTGEKVFLECVQDMDHENMFWYRQDPGLGLRLIYFSYDVKMKEKGDIPEGYSVSREKKERFSLILESASTNQTSMYLCASSLLPGSVTEAFFGQGTRLTVV.

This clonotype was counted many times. CDR3: CASSMQGVSSYEQYF. DNA for the CDR3: TGTGCCAGCAGCATGCAGGGCGTTAGCTCCTACGAGCAGTACTTC. The chain has TRBV5-6 and TRBJ2-7, with D possibly matching TRBD1 (5 bases). Germline CDR1 SGHDT, CDR2 YYEEEE. The CDR3 runs 15 residues. Trimming left V 4 bases short and J 0 bases short, with 14 bases between. The whole variable domain, filled in from reference TRBV5-6 and TRBJ2-7, reads DAGVTQSPTHLIKTRGQQVTLRCSPKSGHDTVSWYQQALGQGPQFIFQYYEEEERQRGNFPDRFSGHQFPNYSSELNVNALLLGDSALYLCASSMQGVSSYEQYFGPGTRLTVT.

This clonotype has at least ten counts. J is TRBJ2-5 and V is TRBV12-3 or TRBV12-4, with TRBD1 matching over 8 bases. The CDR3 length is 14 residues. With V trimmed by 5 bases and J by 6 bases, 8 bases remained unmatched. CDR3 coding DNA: TGTGCCAGCAGTGGGAGGACAGGGCTGAAGACCCAGTACTTC. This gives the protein CASSGRTGLKTQYF.

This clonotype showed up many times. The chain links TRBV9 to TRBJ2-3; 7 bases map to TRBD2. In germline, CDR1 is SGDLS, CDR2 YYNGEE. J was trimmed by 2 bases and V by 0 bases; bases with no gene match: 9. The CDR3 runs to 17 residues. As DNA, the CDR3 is TGTGCCAGCAGCGTAGAGGCGGGAGCCCGTACCACAGATACGCAGTATTTT. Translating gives CASSVEAGARTTDTQYF.

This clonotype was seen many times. The CDR3 DNA follows: TGTGCCAGCACCCTTGTGGCCGGGGAGCTGTTTTTT. This codes for CASTLVAGELFF. The chain carries TRBV12-3 or TRBV12-4 and TRBJ2-2; D is uncertain. This CDR3 comprises 12 residues. Trimming shortened V by 7 bases and J by 6 bases, and 9 bases separated the two germline ends.

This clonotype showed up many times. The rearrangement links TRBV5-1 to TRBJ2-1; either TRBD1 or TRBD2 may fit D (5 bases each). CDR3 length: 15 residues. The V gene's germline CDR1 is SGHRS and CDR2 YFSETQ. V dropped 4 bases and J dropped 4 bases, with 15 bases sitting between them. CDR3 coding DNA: TGCGCCAGCAGCCGTCCGGGGCAAGGGTACAATGAGCAGTTCTTC. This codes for CASSRPGQGYNEQFF.

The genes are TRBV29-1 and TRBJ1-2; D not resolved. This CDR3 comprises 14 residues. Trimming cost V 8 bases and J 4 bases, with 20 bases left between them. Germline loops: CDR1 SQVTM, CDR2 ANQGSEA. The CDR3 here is CSTRTSRLGYGYTF. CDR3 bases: TGCAGCACCCGAACGTCACGACTGGGCTATGGCTACACCTTC.

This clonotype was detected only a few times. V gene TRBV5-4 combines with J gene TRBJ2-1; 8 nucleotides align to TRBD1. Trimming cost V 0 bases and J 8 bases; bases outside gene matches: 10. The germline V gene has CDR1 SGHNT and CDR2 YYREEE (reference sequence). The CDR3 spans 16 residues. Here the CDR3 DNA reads TGTGCCAGCAGCTTGGCCAAGGCAGGGGGCGGGGATGAGCAGTTCTTC. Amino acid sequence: CASSLAKAGGGDEQFF.

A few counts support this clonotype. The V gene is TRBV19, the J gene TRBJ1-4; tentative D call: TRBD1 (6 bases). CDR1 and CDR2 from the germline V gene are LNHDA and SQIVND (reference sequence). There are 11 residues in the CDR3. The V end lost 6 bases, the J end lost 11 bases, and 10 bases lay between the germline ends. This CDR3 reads CASRGGTKLFF. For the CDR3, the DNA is TGTGCCAGTAGGGGGGGCACGAAACTGTTTTTT.

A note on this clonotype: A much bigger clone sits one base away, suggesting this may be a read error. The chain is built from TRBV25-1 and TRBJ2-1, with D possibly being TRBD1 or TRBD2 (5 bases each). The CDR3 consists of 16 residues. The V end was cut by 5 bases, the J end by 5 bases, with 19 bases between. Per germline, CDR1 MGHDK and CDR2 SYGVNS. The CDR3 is CASSLAPGRRDNEQFF. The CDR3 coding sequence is TGTGCCAGCAGTCTGGCTCCGGGGCGAAGGGACAATGAGCAGTTCTTC.

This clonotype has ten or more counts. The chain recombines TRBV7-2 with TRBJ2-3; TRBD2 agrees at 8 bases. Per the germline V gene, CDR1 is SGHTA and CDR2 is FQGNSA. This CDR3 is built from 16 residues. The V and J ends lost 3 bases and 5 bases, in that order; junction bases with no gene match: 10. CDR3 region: CASSLDLAGSGDTQYF. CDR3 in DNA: TGTGCCAGCAGCTTGGACCTAGCGGGTTCTGGAGATACGCAGTATTTT.